Following are 26 T cell receptor beta chains from one sample sequenced in a study of blood T cells in healthy people across ages. Primed by a sample-barcoded 5' primer and a J-beta primer mix, a second PCR proceeded for about 6 to 12 cycles. MiXCR, run by TCRdb on the 5' RACE reads, gives a single entry per CDR3 protein. The sample lists more than 800,000 distinct CDR3 sequences; under 55% were seen once. Sequencing was done on a sample of blood. The receptors were gathered from a woman in her fifties or sixties in good health.

The chain has TRBV7-8 and TRBJ2-1; 12 positions agree with TRBD2. Looked up from germline, CDR1 is SGHVS and CDR2 is FQNEAQ. This CDR3 region has 16 residues. With 3 bases clipped from V and 7 bases from J, the junction kept 7 bases outside the gene matches. CDR3 sequence (DNA): TGTGCCAGCAGCTTTTCTAGCGGGGGGGCAAAAAATGAGCAGTTCTTC. This encodes CASSFSSGGAKNEQFF.

The V gene is TRBV20-1, the J gene TRBJ2-7, with TRBD2 matching over 7 bases. V dropped 3 bases and J dropped 3; count of bases not matched to a gene: 11. Germline V gene sequence: CDR1 DFQATT, CDR2 SNEGSKA (reference sequence). This CDR3 has 15 residues. CDR3: CSARKTGTGGYEQYF. The DNA of the CDR3 is TGCAGTGCTAGGAAGACCGGGACGGGGGGCTACGAGCAGTACTTC.

This chain links TRBV7-2 with TRBJ1-2; D not resolved. Germline V gene lookup returns CDR1 SGHTA and CDR2 FQGNSA. The CDR3 extends over 13 amino acids. V lost 3 bases, J lost 8 bases, and 13 bases lay in between. CDR3: CASSFSGESGYTF. In DNA, the CDR3 is TGTGCCAGCAGCTTTTCGGGCGAGTCCGGCTACACCTTC.

The V gene is TRBV20-1, the J gene TRBJ1-5; possibly TRBD1 for D (6 bases). V was cut by 0 bases and J by 4 bases, with 13 bases left in between. This CDR3 is 15 amino acids long. CDR1 is DFQATT, CDR2 SNEGSKA, per germline (reference sequence). The CDR3 DNA reads as TGCAGTGCTAGAGATCCGGACAGAGATAATCAGCCCCAGCATTTT. This sequence encodes CSARDPDRDNQPQHF.

This clonotype was seen more than once but under ten times. The gene calls are TRBV27 and TRBJ2-3; 11 positions agree with TRBD2. The CDR3 runs 16 residues. Germline lookup yields CDR1 MNHEY and CDR2 SMNVEV (reference sequence). V was clipped by 4 bases and J by 4 bases; unmatched bases: 7. CDR3 in DNA: TGTGCCAGCAGTTCCCCCACTAGCGGGAGCCCAGATACGCAGTATTTT. This encodes CASSSPTSGSPDTQYF.

The V and J genes are TRBV6-5 and TRBJ2-5, with 10 positions matching TRBD1. V shed 2 bases and J 9 bases; nucleotides not matched to a gene: 9. Germline lookup yields CDR1 MNHEY and CDR2 SVGAGI. The CDR3 contains 15 residues. CDR3 region: CASSYRDRGHWSQYF. CDR3 sequence (DNA): TGTGCCAGCAGTTACCGGGACAGGGGCCACTGGTCCCAGTACTTC.

This clonotype was counted a few times. The V and J genes are TRBV27 and TRBJ1-1; D unclear. CDR1 is MNHEY, CDR2 SMNVEV, per germline (reference sequence). V lost 1 base to trimming and J lost 6 bases, with 15 bases between them. This CDR3 comprises 15 residues. The CDR3 reads CASSLWGRDMAEAFF. The CDR3 bases are TGTGCCAGCAGTTTATGGGGTCGAGATATGGCTGAAGCTTTCTTT.

V and J are TRBV6-6 and TRBJ2-7, with D maybe TRBD1 (6 bases). The CDR3 runs to 16 residues. Germline values: CDR1 MNHNY, CDR2 SVGAGI (reference sequence). V lost 6 bases to trimming and J lost 0 bases, with 18 bases between them. The CDR3 here is CASSRYRTESSYEQYF. In DNA, the CDR3 is TGTGCCAGCAGCCGATACCGGACAGAAAGCTCCTACGAGCAGTACTTC.

In its sample, this clonotype was seen a few times. The V and J genes are TRBV3-1 and TRBJ2-5; 11 positions match TRBD2. The J call may be mistaken, given a closer DNA end match to TRBJ2-7. Germline CDR1 reads LGHDT; CDR2 reads YNNKEL (reference sequence). This CDR3 contains 16 residues. The CDR3 nucleotides read TGTGCCAGCAGCCAAGATACTAGCGGGAGAAACAACGAGCAGTACTTC. Translated: CASSQDTSGRNNEQYF.

This clonotype has just a few counts. The CDR3 loop is CASSLAQGSGQETQYF. As DNA, the CDR3 is TGTGCCAGCAGCTTGGCACAGGGATCTGGCCAAGAGACCCAGTACTTC. The V gene is TRBV5-6, the J gene TRBJ2-5, with a tentative D call TRBD1 (6 bases). This CDR3 spans 16 amino acids. The V and J ends lost 0 bases and 1 base respectively, with 13 bases between them. CDR1 is SGHDT, CDR2 YYEEEE, per germline.

The genes are TRBV20-1 and TRBJ1-2, with no clear D. This CDR3 has 10 amino acids. The germline V gene encodes CDR1 DFQATT and CDR2 SNEGSKA (reference sequence). The V and J ends lost 4 bases and 8 bases respectively, with 8 bases between them. CDR3 loop: CSAKDYGYTF. Written as DNA, the CDR3 is TGCAGTGCTAAGGATTACGGCTACACCTTC.

The V call is TRBV27, the J call TRBJ2-1, with D possibly TRBD1 on 5 matching bases. V was trimmed by 3 bases and J by 4 bases, leaving 13 bases between them. The CDR3 is made up of 15 amino acids. Per the germline V gene, CDR1 is MNHEY and CDR2 is SMNVEV (reference sequence). Here the CDR3 reads CASSFGQGRYNEQFF. The CDR3 coding sequence is TGTGCCAGCAGTTTTGGCCAGGGCCGATACAATGAGCAGTTCTTC.

This clonotype was found a few times. The V and J genes are TRBV20-1 and TRBJ2-4; 10 bases line up with TRBD2. Losses at the gene ends were 3 bases for V and 13 bases for J; bases not matched to a gene: 15. Germline loops: CDR1 DFQATT, CDR2 SNEGSKA (reference sequence). The CDR3 has 15 residues. As DNA, the CDR3 is TGCAGTGCTAGTATTGCTAGCGGGGGTCACGCCGGGCAGTACTTC. Translating gives CSASIASGGHAGQYF.

This chain uses TRBV20-1 with TRBJ2-1; D possibly corresponds to TRBD2 (6 bases). Trimming cost V 4 bases and J 4 bases, with 11 bases left between them. Germline CDR1 DFQATT, CDR2 SNEGSKA (reference sequence). The CDR3 has 13 amino acids. The CDR3 loop is CSANRDLYNEQFF. The CDR3, as DNA: TGCAGTGCTAACCGGGACTTATACAATGAGCAGTTCTTC.

This clonotype showed up just a few times. V and J are TRBV9 and TRBJ1-2, with TRBD1 matching over 8 bases. CDR1 is SGDLS and CDR2 is YYNGEE in the germline V gene. The CDR3 is 17 amino acids. V lost 3 bases to trimming and J lost 1 base; unmatched junction nucleotides: 11. The CDR3 protein is CASSAPRTGHLNYGYTF. The CDR3 DNA reads as TGTGCCAGCAGCGCCCCCCGGACAGGGCACCTTAACTATGGCTACACCTTC.

The rearrangement uses TRBV7-9 and TRBJ2-1; no definite D call. The germline gives CDR1 SEHNR, CDR2 FQNEAQ (reference sequence). The CDR3 spans 15 residues. V was cut by 5 bases and J by 0 bases, with 11 bases left in between. CDR3 bases: TGTGCCAGCAGCCCACCAGTGAGCTCCTACAATGAGCAGTTCTTC. It codes for CASSPPVSSYNEQFF.

The rearrangement joins TRBV12-3 or TRBV12-4 to TRBJ2-4, with a tentative D call TRBD1 (6 bases). V lost 3 bases and J lost 1, with 10 bases in between. This CDR3 contains 15 residues. The CDR3 protein is CASSFSQGAKNIQYF. CDR3 sequence (DNA): TGTGCCAGCAGTTTTAGCCAGGGGGCCAAAAACATTCAGTACTTC.

V gene TRBV28 combines with J gene TRBJ2-7; D is unclear. Trimming took off 6 bases at V and 4 bases at J, with 7 bases between the two ends. CDR1 and CDR2 (germline): MDHEN, SYDVKM. CDR3 length: 11 amino acids. In DNA form, the CDR3 reads TGTGCCAGCAGGGACCAGTACGAGCAGTACTTC. Protein product: CASRDQYEQYF.

This clonotype has just a few counts. V gene TRBV20-1 combines with J gene TRBJ1-5; perhaps TRBD1 as D (5 bases). Looked up from germline, CDR1 is DFQATT and CDR2 is SNEGSKA (reference sequence). This CDR3 has 14 residues. V lost 3 bases, J lost 2 bases, and 11 bases lay in between. The CDR3 region is CSASIGTGNQPQHF. The DNA for the CDR3 is TGCAGTGCTAGTATAGGGACGGGCAATCAGCCCCAGCATTTT.

This clonotype was seen more than once but under ten times. The rearrangement links TRBV20-1 to TRBJ2-7, with TRBD1 matching 8 bases. The V gene's germline CDR1 is DFQATT and CDR2 SNEGSKA (reference sequence). The trim removed 4 bases at V and 2 bases at J, leaving 13 bases unmatched. The CDR3 loop spans 16 amino acids. DNA for the CDR3: TGCAGTGCTAAACCGCTGACCGGGACAGGTCCCTACGAGCAGTACTTC. Translated, it gives CSAKPLTGTGPYEQYF.

The CDR3 DNA reads as TGTGCCAGGAGACAGGTCCGCGAGCAGTTCTTC. Its protein is CARRQVREQFF. The chain carries TRBV2 and TRBJ2-1, with D possibly being TRBD1 (6 bases). Germline CDR1 reads SNHLY; CDR2 reads FYNNEI. The CDR3 is 11 amino acids. V was clipped by 9 bases and J by 10 bases, with 13 bases between them.

The chain is built from TRBV2 and TRBJ2-7, with 13 bases fitting TRBD2. J was trimmed by 3 bases and V by 7 bases; bases with no gene match: 6. The CDR3 runs to 15 residues. In germline, CDR1 is SNHLY, CDR2 FYNNEI. Written as DNA, the CDR3 is TGTGCCAGCAACGAAAGACTAGCGGGAGGCTACGAGCAGTACTTC. Residues: CASNERLAGGYEQYF.

As concerns this clonotype: The junction does not match germline at one end; this may be a read error. CDR3 nucleotide sequence: TGTACCATCAGATCGGGTGAGGGTTCACCCCTCCACTTT. It translates to CTIRSGEGSPLHF. This rearrangement joins TRBV10-3 to TRBJ1-6; D gene uncertain. This CDR3 region has 13 residues. Germline CDR1 and CDR2: ENHRY and SYGVKD.

J is TRBJ2-5 and V is TRBV11-2; 11 nucleotides line up with TRBD2. Germline loops: CDR1 SGHAT, CDR2 FQNNGV. This CDR3 comprises 17 residues. Trimming took 1 base from V and 5 from J; bases not matched to a gene: 9. DNA of the CDR3: TGTGCCAGCAGCTTAGGATTAGCGGGAGGGCCTCGGGAGACCCAGTACTTC. Protein product: CASSLGLAGGPRETQYF.

This clonotype was seen once. V and J are TRBV6-5 and TRBJ2-5; possible D gene TRBD2, 5 bases. The germline V gene has CDR1 MNHEY and CDR2 SVGAGI. Trimming stripped 4 bases from V and 11 bases from J, with 23 bases between. This CDR3 has 15 amino acids. The CDR3 is CASSFSGLKYNEQYF. In DNA, the CDR3 is TGTGCCAGCAGTTTTAGTGGACTCAAATACAATGAGCAGTACTTC.

This clonotype appeared a few times. Here the CDR3 reads CATSGPSGGGAYEQYF. The CDR3 coding sequence is TGTGCCACCAGTGGGCCAAGTGGGGGAGGCGCCTACGAGCAGTACTTC. The chain carries TRBV24-1 and TRBJ2-7; TRBD2 is a possible D gene (6 bases). CDR1 is KGHDR and CDR2 is SFDVKD in the germline V gene. V dropped 5 bases and J dropped 2 bases, with 18 bases sitting between them. The CDR3 sequence is 16 residues long.